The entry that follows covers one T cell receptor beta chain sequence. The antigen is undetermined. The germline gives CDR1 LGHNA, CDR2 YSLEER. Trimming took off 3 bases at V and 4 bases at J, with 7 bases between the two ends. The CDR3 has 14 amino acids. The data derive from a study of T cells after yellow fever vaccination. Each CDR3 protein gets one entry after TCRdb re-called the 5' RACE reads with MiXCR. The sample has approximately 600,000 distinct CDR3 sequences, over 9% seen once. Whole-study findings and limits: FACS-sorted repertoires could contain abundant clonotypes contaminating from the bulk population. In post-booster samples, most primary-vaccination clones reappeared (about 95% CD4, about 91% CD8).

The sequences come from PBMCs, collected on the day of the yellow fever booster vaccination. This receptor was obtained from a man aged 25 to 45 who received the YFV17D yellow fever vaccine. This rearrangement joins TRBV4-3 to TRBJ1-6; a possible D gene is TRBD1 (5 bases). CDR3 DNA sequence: TGCGCCAGCAGCCAGGGGCCGTATAATTCACCCCTCCACTTT. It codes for CASSQGPYNSPLHF.